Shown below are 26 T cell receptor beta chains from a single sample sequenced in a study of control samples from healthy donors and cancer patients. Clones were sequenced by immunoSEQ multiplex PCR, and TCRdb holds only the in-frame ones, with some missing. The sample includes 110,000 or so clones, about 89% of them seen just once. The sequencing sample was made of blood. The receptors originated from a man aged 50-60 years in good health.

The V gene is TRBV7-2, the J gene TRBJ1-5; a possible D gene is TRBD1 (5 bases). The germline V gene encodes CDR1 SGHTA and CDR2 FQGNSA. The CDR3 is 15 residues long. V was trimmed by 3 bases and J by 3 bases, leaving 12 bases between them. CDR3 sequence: CASSFTGTDNQPQHF. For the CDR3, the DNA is TGTGCCAGCAGCTTTACCGGGACGGACAATCAGCCCCAGCATTTT.

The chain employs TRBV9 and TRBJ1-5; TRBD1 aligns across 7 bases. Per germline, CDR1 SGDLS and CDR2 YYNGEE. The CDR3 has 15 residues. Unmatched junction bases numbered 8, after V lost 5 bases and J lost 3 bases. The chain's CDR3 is CASSDSGGVNQPQHF. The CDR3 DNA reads TGTGCCAGCAGTGACTCAGGGGGTGTCAATCAGCCCCAGCATTTT.

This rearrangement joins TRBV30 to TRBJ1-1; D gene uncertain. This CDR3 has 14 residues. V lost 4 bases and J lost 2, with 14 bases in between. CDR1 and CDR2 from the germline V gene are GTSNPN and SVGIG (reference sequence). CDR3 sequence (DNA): TGTGCCTGGAACTTCCCCGTATATAACACTGAAGCTTTCTTT. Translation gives CAWNFPVYNTEAFF.

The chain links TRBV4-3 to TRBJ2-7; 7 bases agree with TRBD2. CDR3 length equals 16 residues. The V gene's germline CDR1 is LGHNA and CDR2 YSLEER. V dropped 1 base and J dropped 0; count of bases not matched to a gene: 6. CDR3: CASSQGASGDSYEQYF. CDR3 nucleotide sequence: TGCGCCAGCAGCCAAGGGGCCAGCGGGGACTCCTACGAGCAGTACTTC.

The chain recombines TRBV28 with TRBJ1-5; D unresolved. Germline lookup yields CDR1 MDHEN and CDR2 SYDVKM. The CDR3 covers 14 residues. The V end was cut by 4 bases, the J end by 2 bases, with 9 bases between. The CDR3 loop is CASSYGYGNQPQHF. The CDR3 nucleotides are TGTGCCAGCAGTTACGGATACGGCAATCAGCCCCAGCATTTT.

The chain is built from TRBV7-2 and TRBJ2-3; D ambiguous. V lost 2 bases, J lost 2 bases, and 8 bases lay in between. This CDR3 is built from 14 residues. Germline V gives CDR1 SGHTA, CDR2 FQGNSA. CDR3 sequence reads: CASSLYRDTDTQYF. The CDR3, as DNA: TGTGCCAGCAGCTTATATAGGGACACAGATACGCAGTATTTT.

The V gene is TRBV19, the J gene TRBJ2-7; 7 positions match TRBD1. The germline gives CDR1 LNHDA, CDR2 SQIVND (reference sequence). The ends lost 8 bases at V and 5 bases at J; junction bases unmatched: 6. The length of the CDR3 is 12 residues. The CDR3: CASRQGANEQYF. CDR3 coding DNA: TGTGCCAGTCGACAGGGAGCCAACGAGCAGTACTTC.

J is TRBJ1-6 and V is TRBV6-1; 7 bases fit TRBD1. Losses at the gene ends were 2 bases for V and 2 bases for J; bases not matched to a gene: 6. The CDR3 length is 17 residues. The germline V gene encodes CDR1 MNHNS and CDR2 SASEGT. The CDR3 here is CASSETQGDPYNSPLHF. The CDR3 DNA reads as TGTGCCAGCAGTGAAACCCAGGGGGATCCCTATAATTCACCCCTCCACTTT.

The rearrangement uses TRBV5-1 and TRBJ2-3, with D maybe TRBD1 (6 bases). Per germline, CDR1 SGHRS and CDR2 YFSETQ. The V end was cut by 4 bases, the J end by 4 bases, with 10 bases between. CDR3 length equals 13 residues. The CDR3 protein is CASSIQGSDTQYF. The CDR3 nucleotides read TGCGCCAGCAGCATACAGGGTTCAGATACGCAGTATTTT. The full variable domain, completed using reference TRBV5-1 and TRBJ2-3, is KAGVTQTPRYLIKTRGQQVTLSCSPISGHRSVSWYQQTPGQGLQFLFEYFSETQRNKGNFPGRFSGRQFSNSRSEMNVSTLELGDSALYLCASSIQGSDTQYFGPGTRLTVL.

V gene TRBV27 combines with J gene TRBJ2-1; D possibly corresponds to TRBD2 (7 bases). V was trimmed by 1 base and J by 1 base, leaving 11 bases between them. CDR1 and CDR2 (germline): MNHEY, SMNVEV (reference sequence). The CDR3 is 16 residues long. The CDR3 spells CASSLYGGPSYNEQFF. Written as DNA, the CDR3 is TGTGCCAGCAGTTTATACGGGGGGCCATCCTACAATGAGCAGTTCTTC.

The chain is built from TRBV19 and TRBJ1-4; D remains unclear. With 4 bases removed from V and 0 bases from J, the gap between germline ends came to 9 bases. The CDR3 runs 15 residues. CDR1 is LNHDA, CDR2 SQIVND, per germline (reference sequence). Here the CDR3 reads CASSTMSATNEKLFF. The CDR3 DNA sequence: TGTGCCAGTAGTACAATGAGTGCAACTAATGAAAAACTGTTTTTT.

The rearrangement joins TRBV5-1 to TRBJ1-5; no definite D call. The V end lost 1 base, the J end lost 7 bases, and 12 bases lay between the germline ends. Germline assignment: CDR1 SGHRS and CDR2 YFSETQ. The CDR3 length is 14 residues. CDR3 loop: CASSLSGQDQPQHF. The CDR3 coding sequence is TGCGCCAGCAGCTTGTCTGGGCAGGACCAGCCCCAGCATTTT.

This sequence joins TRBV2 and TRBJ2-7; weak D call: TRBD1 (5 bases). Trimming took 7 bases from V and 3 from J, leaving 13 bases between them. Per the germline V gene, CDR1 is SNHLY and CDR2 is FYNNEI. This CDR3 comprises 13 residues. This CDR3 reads CASKTDQNYEQYF. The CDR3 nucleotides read TGTGCCAGCAAGACAGACCAAAACTACGAGCAGTACTTC.

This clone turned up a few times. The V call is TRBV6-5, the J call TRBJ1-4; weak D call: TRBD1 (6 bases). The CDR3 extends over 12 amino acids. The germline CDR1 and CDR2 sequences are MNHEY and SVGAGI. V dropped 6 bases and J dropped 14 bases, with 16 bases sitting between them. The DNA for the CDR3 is TGTGCCAGCAGAACCAGGACAGCTAAGCTGTTTTTT. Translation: CASRTRTAKLFF.

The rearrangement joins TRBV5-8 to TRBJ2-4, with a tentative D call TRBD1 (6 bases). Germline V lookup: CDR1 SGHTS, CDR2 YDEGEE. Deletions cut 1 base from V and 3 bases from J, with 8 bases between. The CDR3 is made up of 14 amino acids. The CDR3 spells CASSLFRGKNIQYF. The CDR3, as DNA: TGTGCCAGCAGCTTGTTCAGGGGCAAAAACATTCAGTACTTC. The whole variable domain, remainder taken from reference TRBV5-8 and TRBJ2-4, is EAGVTQSPTHLIKTRGQQATLRCSPISGHTSVYWYQQALGLGLQFLLWYDEGEERNRGNFPPRFSGRQFPNYSSELNVNALELEDSALYLCASSLFRGKNIQYFGAGTRLSVL.

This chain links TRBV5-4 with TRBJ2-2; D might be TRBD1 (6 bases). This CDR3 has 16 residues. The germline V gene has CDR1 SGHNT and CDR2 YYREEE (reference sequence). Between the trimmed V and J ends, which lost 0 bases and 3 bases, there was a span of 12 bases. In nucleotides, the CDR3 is TGTGCCAGCAGCTTGGCCCAGGGGCGGGACACCGGGGAGCTGTTTTTT. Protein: CASSLAQGRDTGELFF.

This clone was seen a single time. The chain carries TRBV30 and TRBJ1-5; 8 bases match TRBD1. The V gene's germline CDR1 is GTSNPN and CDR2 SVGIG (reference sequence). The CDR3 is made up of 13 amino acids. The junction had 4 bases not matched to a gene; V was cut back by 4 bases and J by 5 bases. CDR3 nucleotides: TGTGCCTGGACCGGACAGGGACATCAGCCCCAGCATTTT. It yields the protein CAWTGQGHQPQHF.

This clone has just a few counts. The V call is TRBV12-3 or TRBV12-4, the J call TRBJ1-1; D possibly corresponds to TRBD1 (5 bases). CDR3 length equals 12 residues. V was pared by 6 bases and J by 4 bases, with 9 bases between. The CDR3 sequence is CASRIGGTEAFF. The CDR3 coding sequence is TGTGCCAGCAGGATTGGGGGCACTGAAGCTTTCTTT.

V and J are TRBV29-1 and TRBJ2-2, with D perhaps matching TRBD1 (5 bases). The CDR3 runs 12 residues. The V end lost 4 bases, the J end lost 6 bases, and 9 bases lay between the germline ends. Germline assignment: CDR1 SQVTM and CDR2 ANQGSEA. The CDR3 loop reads CSVARGSGELFF. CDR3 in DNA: TGCAGCGTTGCTAGGGGTTCCGGGGAGCTGTTTTTT.

CDR3: CASSVDSSNYGYTF. In DNA, the CDR3 is TGTGCCAGCAGCGTGGACAGTTCTAACTATGGCTACACCTTC. The chain has TRBV9 and TRBJ1-2, with TRBD1 as a possible D gene (6 bases). Deletions cut 2 bases from V and 0 bases from J, with 8 bases between. CDR3 length equals 14 residues. Looked up from germline, CDR1 is SGDLS and CDR2 is YYNGEE.

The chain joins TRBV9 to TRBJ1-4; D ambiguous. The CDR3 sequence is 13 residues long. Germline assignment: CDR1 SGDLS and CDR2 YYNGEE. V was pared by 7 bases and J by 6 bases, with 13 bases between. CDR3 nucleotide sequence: TGTGCCAGCGGACGGGCGGGCGATGAAAAACTGTTTTTT. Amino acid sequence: CASGRAGDEKLFF. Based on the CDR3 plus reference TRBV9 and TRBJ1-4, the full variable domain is DSGVTQTPKHLITATGQRVTLRCSPRSGDLSVYWYQQSLDQGLQFLIQYYNGEERAKGNILERFSAQQFPDLHSELNLSSLELGDSALYFCASGRAGDEKLFFGSGTQLSVL.

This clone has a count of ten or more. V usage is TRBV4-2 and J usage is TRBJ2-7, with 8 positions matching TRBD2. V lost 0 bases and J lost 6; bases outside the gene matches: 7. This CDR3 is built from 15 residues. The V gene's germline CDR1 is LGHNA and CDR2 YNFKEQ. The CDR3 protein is CASSQDFGGASEQYF. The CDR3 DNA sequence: TGTGCCAGCAGCCAAGATTTCGGGGGGGCAAGCGAGCAGTACTTC.

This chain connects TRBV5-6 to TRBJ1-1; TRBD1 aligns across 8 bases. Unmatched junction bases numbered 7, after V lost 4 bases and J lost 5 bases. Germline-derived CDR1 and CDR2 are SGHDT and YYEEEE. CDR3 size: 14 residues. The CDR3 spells CASSRTGYETEAFF. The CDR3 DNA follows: TGTGCCAGCAGCAGGACAGGGTATGAGACTGAAGCTTTCTTT.

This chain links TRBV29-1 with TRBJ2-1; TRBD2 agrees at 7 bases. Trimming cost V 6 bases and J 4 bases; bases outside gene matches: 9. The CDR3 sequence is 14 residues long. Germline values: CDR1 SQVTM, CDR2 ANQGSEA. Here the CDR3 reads CSVPASGFYNEQFF. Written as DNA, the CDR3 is TGCAGCGTCCCGGCTAGCGGTTTTTACAATGAGCAGTTCTTC.

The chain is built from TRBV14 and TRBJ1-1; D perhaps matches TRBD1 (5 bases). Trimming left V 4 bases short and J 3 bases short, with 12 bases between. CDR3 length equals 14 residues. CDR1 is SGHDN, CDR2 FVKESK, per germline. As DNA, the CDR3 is TGTGCCAGCAGCCCTAACTGGGGGTACACTGAAGCTTTCTTT. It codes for CASSPNWGYTEAFF.

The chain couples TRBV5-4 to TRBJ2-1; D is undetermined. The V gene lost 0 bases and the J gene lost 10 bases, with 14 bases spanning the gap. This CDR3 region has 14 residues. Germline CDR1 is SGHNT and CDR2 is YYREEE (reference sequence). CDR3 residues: CASSLGLSPAEQFF. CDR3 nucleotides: TGTGCCAGCAGCTTGGGGCTATCACCAGCCGAGCAGTTCTTC.